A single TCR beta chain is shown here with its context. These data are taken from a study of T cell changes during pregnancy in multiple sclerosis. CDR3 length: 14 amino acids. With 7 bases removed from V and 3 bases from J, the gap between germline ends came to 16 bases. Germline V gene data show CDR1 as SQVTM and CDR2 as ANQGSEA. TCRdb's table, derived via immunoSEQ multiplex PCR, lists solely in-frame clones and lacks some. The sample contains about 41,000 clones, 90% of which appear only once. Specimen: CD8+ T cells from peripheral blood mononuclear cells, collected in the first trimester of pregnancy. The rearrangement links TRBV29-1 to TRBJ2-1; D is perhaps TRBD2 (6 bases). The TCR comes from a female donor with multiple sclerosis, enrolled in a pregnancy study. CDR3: CSAISGGIYNEQFF. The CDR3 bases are TGCAGCGCCATAAGCGGAGGGATCTACAATGAGCAGTTCTTC.